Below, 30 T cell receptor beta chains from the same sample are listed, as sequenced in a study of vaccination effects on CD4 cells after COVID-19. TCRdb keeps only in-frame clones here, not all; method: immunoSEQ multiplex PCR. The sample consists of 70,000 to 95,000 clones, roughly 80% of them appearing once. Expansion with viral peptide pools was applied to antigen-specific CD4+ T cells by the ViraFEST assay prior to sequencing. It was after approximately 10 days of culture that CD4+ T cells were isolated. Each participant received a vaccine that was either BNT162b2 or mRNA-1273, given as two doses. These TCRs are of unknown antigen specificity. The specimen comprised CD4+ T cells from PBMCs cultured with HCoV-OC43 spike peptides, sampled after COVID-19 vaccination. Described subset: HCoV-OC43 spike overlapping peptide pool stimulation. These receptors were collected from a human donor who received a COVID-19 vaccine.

As DNA, the CDR3 is TGCGCCAGCAGCTGGACTAGCGGGGCACCCCAAGAGACCCAGTACTTC. Translation gives CASSWTSGAPQETQYF. The chain carries TRBV5-1 and TRBJ2-5; TRBD2 matches 12 bases. The J segment lost 1 base and the V segment lost 3 bases, leaving 4 bases of the junction unmatched. This CDR3 contains 16 residues. Germline V lookup: CDR1 SGHRS, CDR2 YFSETQ.

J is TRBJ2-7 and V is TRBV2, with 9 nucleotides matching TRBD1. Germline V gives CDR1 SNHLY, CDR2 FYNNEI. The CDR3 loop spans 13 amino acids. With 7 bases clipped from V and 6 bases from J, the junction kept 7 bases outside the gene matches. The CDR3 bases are TGTGCCAGCACCACGGCGACAGGGGGCGAGCAGTACGTC. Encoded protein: CASTTATGGEQYV.

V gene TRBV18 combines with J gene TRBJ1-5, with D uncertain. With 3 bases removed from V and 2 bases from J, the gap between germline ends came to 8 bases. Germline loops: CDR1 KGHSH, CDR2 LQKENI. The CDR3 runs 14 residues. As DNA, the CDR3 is TGTGCCAGCTCACCGGGTGCGGGCAATCAGCCCCAGCATTTT. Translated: CASSPGAGNQPQHF.

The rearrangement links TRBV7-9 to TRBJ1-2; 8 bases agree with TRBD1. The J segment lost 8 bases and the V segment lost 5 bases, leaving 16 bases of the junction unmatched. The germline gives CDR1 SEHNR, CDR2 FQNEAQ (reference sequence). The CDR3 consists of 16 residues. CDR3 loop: CASSLGTGSSSWGYTF. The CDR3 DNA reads TGTGCCAGCAGCCTAGGGACAGGATCTTCGAGTTGGGGCTACACCTTC. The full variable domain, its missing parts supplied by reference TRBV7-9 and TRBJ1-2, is DTGVSQNPRHKITKRGQNVTFRCDPISEHNRLYWYRQTLGQGPEFLTYFQNEAQLEKSRLLSDRFSAERPKGSFSTLEIQRTEQGDSAMYLCASSLGTGSSSWGYTFGSGTRLTVV.

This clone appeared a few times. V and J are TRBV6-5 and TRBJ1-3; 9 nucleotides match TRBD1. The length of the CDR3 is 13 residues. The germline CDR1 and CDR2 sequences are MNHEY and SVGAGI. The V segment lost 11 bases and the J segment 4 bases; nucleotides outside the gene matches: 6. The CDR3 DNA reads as TGTGCCGCACAGGGGGCCGGAGGAAACACCATATATTTT. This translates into CAAQGAGGNTIYF.

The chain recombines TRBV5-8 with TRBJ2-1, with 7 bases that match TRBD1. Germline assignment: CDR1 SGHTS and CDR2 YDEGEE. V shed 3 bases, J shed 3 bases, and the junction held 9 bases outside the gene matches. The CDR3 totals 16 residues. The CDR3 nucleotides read TGTGCCAGCAGCTCGCTCAGGACAGGATTCTACAATGAGCAGTTCTTC. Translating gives CASSSLRTGFYNEQFF.

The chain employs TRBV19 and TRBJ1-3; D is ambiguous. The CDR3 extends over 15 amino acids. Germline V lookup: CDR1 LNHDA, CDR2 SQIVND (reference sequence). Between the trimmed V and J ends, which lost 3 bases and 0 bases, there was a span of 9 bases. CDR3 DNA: TGTGCCAGTAGTATGATACGAGACTCTGGAAACACCATATATTTT. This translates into CASSMIRDSGNTIYF.

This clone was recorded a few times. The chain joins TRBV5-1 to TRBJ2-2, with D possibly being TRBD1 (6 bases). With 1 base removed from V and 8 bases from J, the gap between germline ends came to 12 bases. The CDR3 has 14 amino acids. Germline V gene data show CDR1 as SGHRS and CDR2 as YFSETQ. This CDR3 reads CASSLTRGRGELFF. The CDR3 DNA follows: TGCGCCAGCAGCTTGACCAGGGGCCGGGGGGAGCTGTTTTTT.

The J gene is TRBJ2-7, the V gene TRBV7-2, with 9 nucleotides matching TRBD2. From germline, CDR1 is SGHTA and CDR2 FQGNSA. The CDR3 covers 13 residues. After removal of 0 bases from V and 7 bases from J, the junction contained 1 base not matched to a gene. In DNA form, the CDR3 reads TGTGCCAGCAGCTTAGCACTAGCGGGTGAGCAGTACGTC. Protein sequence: CASSLALAGEQYV.

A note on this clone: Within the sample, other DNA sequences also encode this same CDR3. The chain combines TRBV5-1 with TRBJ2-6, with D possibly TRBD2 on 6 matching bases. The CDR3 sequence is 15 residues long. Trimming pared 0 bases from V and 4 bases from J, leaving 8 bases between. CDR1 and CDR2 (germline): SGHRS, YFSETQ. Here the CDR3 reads CASSLGGVGANVLTF. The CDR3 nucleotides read TGCGCCAGCAGCTTGGGGGGGGTCGGGGCCAACGTCCTGACTTTC.

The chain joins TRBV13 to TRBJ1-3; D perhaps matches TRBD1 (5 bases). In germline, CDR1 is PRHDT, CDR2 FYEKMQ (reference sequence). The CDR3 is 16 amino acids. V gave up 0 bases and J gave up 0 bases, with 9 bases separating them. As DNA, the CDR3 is TGTGCCAGCAGCTTAGGCCCGGGGGGCTCTGGAAACACCATATATTTT. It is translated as CASSLGPGGSGNTIYF.

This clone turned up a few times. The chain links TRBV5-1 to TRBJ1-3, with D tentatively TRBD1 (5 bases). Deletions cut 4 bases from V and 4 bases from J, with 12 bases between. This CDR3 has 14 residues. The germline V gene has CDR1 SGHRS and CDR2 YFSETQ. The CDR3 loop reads CASSPQGSGNTIYF. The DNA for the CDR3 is TGCGCCAGCAGCCCCCAGGGATCCGGAAACACCATATATTTT. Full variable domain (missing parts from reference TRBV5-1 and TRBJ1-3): KAGVTQTPRYLIKTRGQQVTLSCSPISGHRSVSWYQQTPGQGLQFLFEYFSETQRNKGNFPGRFSGRQFSNSRSEMNVSTLELGDSALYLCASSPQGSGNTIYFGEGSWLTVV.

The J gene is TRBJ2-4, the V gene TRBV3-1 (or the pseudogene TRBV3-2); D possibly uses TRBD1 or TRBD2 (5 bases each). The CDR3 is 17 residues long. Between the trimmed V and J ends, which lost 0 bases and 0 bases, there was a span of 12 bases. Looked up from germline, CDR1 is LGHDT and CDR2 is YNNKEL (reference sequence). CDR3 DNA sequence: TGTGCCAGCAGCCAAGAGGGACGGAGGCTAGCCAAAAACATTCAGTACTTC. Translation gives CASSQEGRRLAKNIQYF.

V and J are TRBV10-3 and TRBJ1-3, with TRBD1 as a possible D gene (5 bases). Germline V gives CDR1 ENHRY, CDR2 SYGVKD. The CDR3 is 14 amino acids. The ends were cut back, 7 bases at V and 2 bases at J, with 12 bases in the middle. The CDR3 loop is CAIKSRDPGNTIYF. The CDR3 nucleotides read TGTGCCATCAAATCCAGGGACCCTGGAAACACCATATATTTT.

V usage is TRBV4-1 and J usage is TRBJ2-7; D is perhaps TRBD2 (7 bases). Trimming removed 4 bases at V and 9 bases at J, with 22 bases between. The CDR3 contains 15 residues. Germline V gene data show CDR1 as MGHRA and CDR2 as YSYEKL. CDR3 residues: CASSLGPGGWDAQYV. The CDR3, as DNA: TGCGCCAGCAGCCTGGGCCCGGGGGGCTGGGACGCGCAGTACGTC.

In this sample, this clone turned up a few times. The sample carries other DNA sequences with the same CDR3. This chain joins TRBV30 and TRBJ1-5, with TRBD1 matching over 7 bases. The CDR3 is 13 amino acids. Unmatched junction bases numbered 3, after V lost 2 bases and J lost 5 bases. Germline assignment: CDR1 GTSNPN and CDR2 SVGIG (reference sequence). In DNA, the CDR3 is TGTGCCTGGAGTAGACAGGGCGATCAGCCCCAGCATTTT. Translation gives CAWSRQGDQPQHF.

The CDR3 is CAISGRSEETQYF. Written as DNA, the CDR3 is TGTGCCATCAGTGGACGATCGGAGGAGACCCAGTACTTC. This chain links TRBV10-3 with TRBJ2-5; D is unresolved. Looked up from germline, CDR1 is ENHRY and CDR2 is SYGVKD. The CDR3 runs 13 residues. V was clipped by 4 bases and J by 5 bases, with 11 bases between them.

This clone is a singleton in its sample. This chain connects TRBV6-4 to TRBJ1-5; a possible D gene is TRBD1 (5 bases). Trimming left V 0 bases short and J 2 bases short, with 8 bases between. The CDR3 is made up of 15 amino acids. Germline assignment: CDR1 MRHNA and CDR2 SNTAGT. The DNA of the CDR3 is TGTGCCAGCAGTGACTCGGGGGAAGGCAATCAGCCCCAGCATTTT. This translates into CASSDSGEGNQPQHF.

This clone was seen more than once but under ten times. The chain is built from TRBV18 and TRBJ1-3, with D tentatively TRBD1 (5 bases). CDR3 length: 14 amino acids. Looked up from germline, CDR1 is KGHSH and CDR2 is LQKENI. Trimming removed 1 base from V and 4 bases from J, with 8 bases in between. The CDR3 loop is CASSPQGTGNTIYF. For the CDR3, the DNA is TGTGCCAGCTCACCACAGGGGACCGGAAACACCATATATTTT.

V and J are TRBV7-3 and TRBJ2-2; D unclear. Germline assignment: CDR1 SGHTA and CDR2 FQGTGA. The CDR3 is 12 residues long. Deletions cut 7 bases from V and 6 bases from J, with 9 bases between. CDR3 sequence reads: CASMSVAGELFF. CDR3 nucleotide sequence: TGTGCCAGCATGAGCGTGGCCGGGGAGCTGTTTTTT.

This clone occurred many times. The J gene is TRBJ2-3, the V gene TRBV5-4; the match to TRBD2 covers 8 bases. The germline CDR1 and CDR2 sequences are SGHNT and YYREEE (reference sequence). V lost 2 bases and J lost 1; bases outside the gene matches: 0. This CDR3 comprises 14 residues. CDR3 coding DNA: TGTGCCAGCAGCTTCGGGGGGGGCACAGATACGCAGTATTTT. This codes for CASSFGGGTDTQYF.

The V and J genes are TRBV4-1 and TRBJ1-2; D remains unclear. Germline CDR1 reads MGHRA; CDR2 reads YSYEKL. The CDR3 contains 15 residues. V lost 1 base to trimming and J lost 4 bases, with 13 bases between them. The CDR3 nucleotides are TGCGCCAGCAGCCAAGCTCCCGGGATCAGCTATGGCTACACCTTC. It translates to CASSQAPGISYGYTF.

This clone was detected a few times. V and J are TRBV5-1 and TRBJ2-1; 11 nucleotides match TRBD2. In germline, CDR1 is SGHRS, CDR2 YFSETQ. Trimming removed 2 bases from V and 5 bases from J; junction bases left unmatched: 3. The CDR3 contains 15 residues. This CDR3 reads CASSFSSGGNNEQFF. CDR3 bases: TGCGCCAGCAGCTTTTCTAGCGGGGGGAACAATGAGCAGTTCTTC.

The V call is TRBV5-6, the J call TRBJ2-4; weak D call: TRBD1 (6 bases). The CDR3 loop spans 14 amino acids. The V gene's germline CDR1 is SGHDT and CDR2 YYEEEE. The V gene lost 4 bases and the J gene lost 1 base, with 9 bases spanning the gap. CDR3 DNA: TGTGCCAGCAGCCTCACAGGGGCCAAAAACATTCAGTACTTC. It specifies CASSLTGAKNIQYF. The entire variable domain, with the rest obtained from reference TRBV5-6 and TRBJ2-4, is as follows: DAGVTQSPTHLIKTRGQQVTLRCSPKSGHDTVSWYQQALGQGPQFIFQYYEEEERQRGNFPDRFSGHQFPNYSSELNVNALLLGDSALYLCASSLTGAKNIQYFGAGTRLSVL.

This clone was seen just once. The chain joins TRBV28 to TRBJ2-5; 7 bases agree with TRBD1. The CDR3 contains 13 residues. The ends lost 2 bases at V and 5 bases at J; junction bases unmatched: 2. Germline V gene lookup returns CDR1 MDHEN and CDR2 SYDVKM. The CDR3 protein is CASSLRGRETQYF. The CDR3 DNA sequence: TGTGCCAGCAGTTTAAGGGGGCGGGAGACCCAGTACTTC.

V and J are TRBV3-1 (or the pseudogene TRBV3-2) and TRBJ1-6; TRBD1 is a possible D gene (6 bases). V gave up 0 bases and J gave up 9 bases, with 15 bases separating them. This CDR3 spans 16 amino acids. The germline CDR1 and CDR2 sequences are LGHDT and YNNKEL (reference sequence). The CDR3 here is CASSQEVGLRGSPLHF. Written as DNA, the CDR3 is TGTGCCAGCAGCCAAGAAGTAGGTCTCAGGGGTTCACCCCTCCACTTT.

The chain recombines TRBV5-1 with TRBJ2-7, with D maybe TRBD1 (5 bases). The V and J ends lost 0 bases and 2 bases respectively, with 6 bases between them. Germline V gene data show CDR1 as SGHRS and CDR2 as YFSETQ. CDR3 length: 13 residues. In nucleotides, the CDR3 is TGCGCCAGCAGCTTGGAGGGGACCTACGAGCAGTACGTC. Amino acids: CASSLEGTYEQYV.

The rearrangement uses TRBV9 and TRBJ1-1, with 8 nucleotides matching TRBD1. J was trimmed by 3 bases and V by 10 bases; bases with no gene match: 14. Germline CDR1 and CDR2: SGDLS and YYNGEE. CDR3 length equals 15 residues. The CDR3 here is CAPRSVQGADTEAFF. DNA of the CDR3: TGTGCCCCTCGCTCGGTCCAGGGGGCGGACACTGAAGCTTTCTTT.

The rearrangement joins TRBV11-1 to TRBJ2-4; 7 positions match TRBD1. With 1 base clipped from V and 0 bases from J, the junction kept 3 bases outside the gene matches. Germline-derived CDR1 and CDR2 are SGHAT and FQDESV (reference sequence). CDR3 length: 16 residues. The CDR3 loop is CASSLGTGLAKNIQYF. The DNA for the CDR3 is TGTGCCAGCAGCTTAGGGACAGGACTAGCCAAAAACATTCAGTACTTC.

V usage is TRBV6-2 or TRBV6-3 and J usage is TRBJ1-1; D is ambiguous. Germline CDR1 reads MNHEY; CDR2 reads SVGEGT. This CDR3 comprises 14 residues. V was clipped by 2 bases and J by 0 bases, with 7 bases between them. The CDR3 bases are TGTGCCAGCAGTTACAGATTCATGAACACTGAAGCTTTCTTT. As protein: CASSYRFMNTEAFF.